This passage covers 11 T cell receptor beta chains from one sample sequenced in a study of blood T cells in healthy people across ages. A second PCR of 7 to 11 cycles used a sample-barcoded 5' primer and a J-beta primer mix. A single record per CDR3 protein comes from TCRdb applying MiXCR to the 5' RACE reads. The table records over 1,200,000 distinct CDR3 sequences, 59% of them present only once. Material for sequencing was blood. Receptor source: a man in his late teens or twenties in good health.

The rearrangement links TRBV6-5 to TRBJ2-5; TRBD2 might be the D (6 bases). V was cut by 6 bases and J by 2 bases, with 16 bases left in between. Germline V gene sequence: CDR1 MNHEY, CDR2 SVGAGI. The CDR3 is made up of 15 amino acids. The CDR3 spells CASRSYGTSQETQYF. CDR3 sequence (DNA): TGTGCCAGCAGATCCTACGGGACTTCGCAAGAGACCCAGTACTTC.

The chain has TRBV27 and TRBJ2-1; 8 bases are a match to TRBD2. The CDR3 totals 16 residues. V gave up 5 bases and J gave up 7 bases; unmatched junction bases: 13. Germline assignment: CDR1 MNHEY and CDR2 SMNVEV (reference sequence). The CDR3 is CASSILTGTSVNEQFF. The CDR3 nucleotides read TGTGCCAGCAGTATACTCACCGGGACTAGTGTAAATGAGCAGTTCTTC.

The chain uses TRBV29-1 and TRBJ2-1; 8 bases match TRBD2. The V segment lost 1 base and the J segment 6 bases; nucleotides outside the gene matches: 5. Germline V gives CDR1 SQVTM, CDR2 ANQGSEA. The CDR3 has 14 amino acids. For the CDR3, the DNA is TGCAGCGTTGAAGCGGGGGGGCCCAGCAATGAGCAGTTCTTC. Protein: CSVEAGGPSNEQFF.

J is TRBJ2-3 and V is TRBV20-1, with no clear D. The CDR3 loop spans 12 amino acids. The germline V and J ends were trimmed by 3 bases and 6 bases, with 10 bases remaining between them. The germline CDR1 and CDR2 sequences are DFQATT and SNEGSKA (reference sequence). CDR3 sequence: CSASGPRDTQYF. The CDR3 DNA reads TGCAGTGCTAGCGGGCCCCGTGATACGCAGTATTTT.

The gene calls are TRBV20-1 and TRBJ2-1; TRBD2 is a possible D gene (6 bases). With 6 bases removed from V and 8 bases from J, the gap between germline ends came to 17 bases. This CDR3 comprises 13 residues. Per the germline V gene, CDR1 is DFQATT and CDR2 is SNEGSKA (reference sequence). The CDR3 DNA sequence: TGCAGTGCCTCCGGGACTTTCCGCGATGAGCAGTTCTTC. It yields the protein CSASGTFRDEQFF.

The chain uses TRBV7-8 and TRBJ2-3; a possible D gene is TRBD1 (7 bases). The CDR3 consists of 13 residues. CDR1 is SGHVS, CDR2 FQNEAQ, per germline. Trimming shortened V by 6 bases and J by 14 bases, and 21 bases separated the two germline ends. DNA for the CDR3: TGTGCCAGCAGTCAGGGGGGATGGGAGATTGCGTATTTT. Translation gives CASSQGGWEIAYF.

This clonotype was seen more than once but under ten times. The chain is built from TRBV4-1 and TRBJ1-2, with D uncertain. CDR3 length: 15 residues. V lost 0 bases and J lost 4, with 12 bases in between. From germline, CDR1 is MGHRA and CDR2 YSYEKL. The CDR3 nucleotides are TGCGCCAGCAGCCAAGAGTCCAGCCTAAGCTATGGCTACACCTTC. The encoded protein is CASSQESSLSYGYTF.

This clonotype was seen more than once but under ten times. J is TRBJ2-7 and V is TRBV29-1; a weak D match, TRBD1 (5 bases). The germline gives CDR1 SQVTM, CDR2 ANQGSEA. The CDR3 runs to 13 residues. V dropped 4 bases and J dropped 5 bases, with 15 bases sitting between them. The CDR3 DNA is TGCAGCGTTGTGGCAGGGTGGCCCGACGAGCAGTACTTC. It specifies CSVVAGWPDEQYF.

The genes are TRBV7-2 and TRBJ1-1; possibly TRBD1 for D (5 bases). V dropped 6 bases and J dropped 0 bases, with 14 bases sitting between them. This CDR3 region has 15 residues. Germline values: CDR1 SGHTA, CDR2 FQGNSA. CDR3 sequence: CASSSETGLNTEAFF. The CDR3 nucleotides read TGTGCCAGCAGTTCCGAGACGGGGCTGAACACTGAAGCTTTCTTT.

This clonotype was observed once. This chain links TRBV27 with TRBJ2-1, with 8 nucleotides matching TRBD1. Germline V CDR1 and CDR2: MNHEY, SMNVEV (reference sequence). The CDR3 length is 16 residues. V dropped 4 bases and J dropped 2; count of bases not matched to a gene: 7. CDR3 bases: TGTGCCAGCAGTTCCGGTCTGACAGGGGCCTACAATGAGCAGTTCTTC. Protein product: CASSSGLTGAYNEQFF.

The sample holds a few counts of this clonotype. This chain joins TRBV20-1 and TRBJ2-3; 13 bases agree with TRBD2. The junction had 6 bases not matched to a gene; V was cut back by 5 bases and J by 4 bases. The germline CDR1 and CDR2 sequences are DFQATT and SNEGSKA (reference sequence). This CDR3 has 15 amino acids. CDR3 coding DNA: TGCAGTGCTCCCGGACTAGCGGGAGTTGCAGATACGCAGTATTTT. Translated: CSAPGLAGVADTQYF.